The 11 T cell receptor beta chains presented below share a single source sample, sequenced in a study of cytotoxic CD8 clonotypes in ibrutinib-treated CLL. Clones were sequenced by immunoSEQ multiplex PCR, and TCRdb holds only the in-frame ones, with some missing. The sample gives about 140,000 clones, approximately 77% of which show up once; roughly a quarter is in the top ten. The input for sequencing was PBMCs, taken after 12 months of ibrutinib treatment. The receptors here all came from a human donor with chronic lymphocytic leukemia.

J is TRBJ2-5 and V is TRBV30; maybe TRBD2 (6 bases). CDR1 is GTSNPN and CDR2 is SVGIG in the germline V gene (reference sequence). Trimming pared 8 bases from V and 5 bases from J, leaving 12 bases between. The CDR3 length is 11 residues. CDR3 region: CARDSTETQYF. The CDR3 DNA is TGTGCCAGGGACTCTACGGAGACCCAGTACTTC.

This clone was found a few times. The CDR3: CASSPRGAASGNTIYF. CDR3 bases: TGTGCCAGCAGCCCCAGGGGGGCGGCCTCTGGAAACACCATATATTTT. The V call is TRBV7-9, the J call TRBJ1-3; 7 bases agree with TRBD1. The germline gives CDR1 SEHNR, CDR2 FQNEAQ (reference sequence). The CDR3 loop spans 16 amino acids. V was clipped by 5 bases and J by 0 bases; unmatched bases: 7.

In this sample, this clone turned up once. The chain employs TRBV28 and TRBJ1-1; D call uncertain. In germline, CDR1 is MDHEN, CDR2 SYDVKM. The CDR3 consists of 17 residues. The V end was cut by 2 bases, the J end by 3 bases, with 19 bases between. The CDR3 reads CASSLAGQASRDTEAFF. CDR3 sequence (DNA): TGTGCCAGCAGTTTAGCTGGCCAGGCCTCTAGGGACACTGAAGCTTTCTTT.

The chain uses TRBV7-9 and TRBJ1-1, with D possibly matching TRBD1 (6 bases). Between the trimmed V and J ends, which lost 4 bases and 6 bases, there was a span of 12 bases. The germline CDR1 and CDR2 sequences are SEHNR and FQNEAQ (reference sequence). The CDR3 extends over 13 amino acids. The CDR3 reads CASSSNRQAEAFF. The CDR3 bases are TGTGCCAGCAGCTCGAATCGACAGGCTGAAGCTTTCTTT.

The CDR3 region is CASSPSGSYEQYF. In DNA, the CDR3 is TGTGCCAGCAGTCCCTCCGGGTCCTACGAGCAGTACTTC. V usage is TRBV28 and J usage is TRBJ2-7, with no clear D. The CDR3 has 13 residues. The ends were cut back, 5 bases at V and 1 base at J, with 9 bases in the middle. Germline V gene sequence: CDR1 MDHEN, CDR2 SYDVKM.

V usage is TRBV2 and J usage is TRBJ2-5; D is unclear. Germline CDR1 reads SNHLY; CDR2 reads FYNNEI. The V end lost 4 bases, the J end lost 1 base, and 7 bases lay between the germline ends. CDR3 length: 13 residues. CDR3 DNA sequence: TGTGCCAGCAGTGCCGGTCCCCAAGAGACCCAGTACTTC. This gives the protein CASSAGPQETQYF.

The chain employs TRBV7-2 and TRBJ2-1, with D uncertain. This CDR3 spans 13 amino acids. V shed 0 bases and J shed 9 bases, with 9 bases lying between them. The germline V gene has CDR1 SGHTA and CDR2 FQGNSA. The CDR3 region is CASSLAQPLEQFF. In DNA, the CDR3 is TGTGCCAGCAGCTTAGCGCAACCTCTTGAGCAGTTCTTC.

The V call is TRBV6-1, the J call TRBJ2-4, with 10 positions matching TRBD2. V was pared by 10 bases and J by 8 bases, with 14 bases of the junction left unmatched. In germline, CDR1 is MNHNS, CDR2 SASEGT. The CDR3 length is 15 residues. The CDR3 bases are TGTGCCATTACCCTTGGGAGCGGGGGGGCAGACATTCAGTACTTC. Its translation is CAITLGSGGADIQYF.

The chain carries TRBV28 and TRBJ2-7, with D unclear. This CDR3 has 12 residues. In germline, CDR1 is MDHEN, CDR2 SYDVKM. V was pared by 4 bases and J by 4 bases, with 8 bases between. The CDR3 DNA reads as TGTGCCAGCAGTTCTACAGCTTACGAGCAGTACTTC. Translating it yields CASSSTAYEQYF.

J is TRBJ2-2 and V is TRBV7-9; D not certain. CDR3 size: 15 residues. CDR1 is SEHNR and CDR2 is FQNEAQ in the germline V gene (reference sequence). V was shortened by 3 bases and J by 0 bases, with 8 bases between the two germline ends. The CDR3 loop reads CASSFKGSNTGELFF. The CDR3 nucleotides are TGTGCCAGCAGCTTTAAGGGCTCGAACACCGGGGAGCTGTTTTTT.

Here the CDR3 reads CASSLGDRLGKNYGYTF. DNA of the CDR3: TGTGCCAGCAGTTTGGGGGACAGATTGGGGAAGAACTATGGCTACACCTTC. The genes are TRBV28 and TRBJ1-2; TRBD1 agrees at 7 bases. Germline CDR1 MDHEN, CDR2 SYDVKM. This CDR3 has 17 amino acids. Trimming cost V 3 bases and J 2 bases; bases outside gene matches: 12.